These 22 T cell receptor beta chains originate from one sample sequenced in a study of blood T cell repertoires in COVID-19. Clones were read by immunoSEQ multiplex PCR, and TCRdb kept only the in-frame ones, dropping some. The table shows approximately 88,000 clones, with roughly 84% occurring only once. The sequenced sample was peripheral blood. The source is a woman between 65 and 79 years old with acute or convalescent COVID-19.

This clone was seen more than once but under ten times. The rearrangement joins TRBV11-2 to TRBJ2-1; 9 bases are shared with TRBD2. Germline loops: CDR1 SGHAT, CDR2 FQNNGV. The J segment lost 5 bases and the V segment lost 5 bases, leaving 10 bases of the junction unmatched. The CDR3 is 16 amino acids. The CDR3 coding sequence is TGTGCCAGCAGCGCTCAACTAGCGGGCATAAACAATGAGCAGTTCTTC. This gives the protein CASSAQLAGINNEQFF. Filled out from reference TRBV11-2 and TRBJ2-1, the complete variable domain reads EAGVAQSPRYKIIEKRQSVAFWCNPISGHATLYWYQQILGQGPKLLIQFQNNGVVDDSQLPKDRFSAERLKGVDSTLKIQPAKLEDSAVYLCASSAQLAGINNEQFFGPGTRLTVL.

The rearrangement uses TRBV4-1 and TRBJ2-1; TRBD2 matches 11 bases. Per germline, CDR1 MGHRA and CDR2 YSYEKL. Germline trimming cut 2 bases from V and 16 bases from J; bases unmatched to any gene: 7. The CDR3 extends over 13 amino acids. CDR3 residues: CASSQLAGGRQFF. CDR3 nucleotide sequence: TGCGCCAGCAGCCAACTAGCGGGAGGTAGACAATTCTTC.

The chain employs TRBV11-3 and TRBJ2-7, with TRBD2 identical over 7 bases. The germline gives CDR1 SGHNT, CDR2 YENEEA. V lost 0 bases and J lost 2; bases outside the gene matches: 4. This CDR3 is 15 amino acids long. CDR3 in DNA: TGTGCCAGCAGCTTAGACCCTAGCGGTACCTACGAGCAGTACGTC. Its translation: CASSLDPSGTYEQYV.

The chain joins TRBV29-1 to TRBJ2-3, with D possibly matching TRBD2 (5 bases). V lost 4 bases, J lost 0 bases, and 14 bases lay in between. This CDR3 is built from 15 residues. Per the germline V gene, CDR1 is SQVTM and CDR2 is ANQGSEA. The CDR3 region is CSVVGLPSSTDTQYF. The CDR3 DNA is TGCAGCGTTGTCGGACTCCCGTCTAGCACAGATACGCAGTATTTT.

This chain joins TRBV5-6 and TRBJ1-1; a possible D gene is TRBD1 (6 bases). CDR3 length equals 13 residues. Trimming took off 5 bases at V and 5 bases at J, with 13 bases between the two ends. The germline gives CDR1 SGHDT, CDR2 YYEEEE. CDR3: CASREGQRTEAFF. CDR3 DNA: TGTGCCAGCAGAGAGGGACAAAGGACTGAAGCTTTCTTT.

The rearrangement links TRBV28 to TRBJ1-5; 9 nucleotides match TRBD1. This CDR3 spans 15 amino acids. The J segment lost 2 bases and the V segment lost 7 bases, leaving 6 bases of the junction unmatched. Germline V gene lookup returns CDR1 MDHEN and CDR2 SYDVKM. The chain's CDR3 is CASIGTGGGNQPQHF. The CDR3 DNA follows: TGTGCCAGCATAGGAACAGGGGGCGGCAATCAGCCCCAGCATTTT.

The chain uses TRBV2 and TRBJ2-1; 11 positions agree with TRBD2. Trimming at V came to 7 bases and at J to 6 bases, leaving 8 bases not matched to a gene. The length of the CDR3 is 15 residues. Germline values: CDR1 SNHLY, CDR2 FYNNEI. This chain's CDR3 is CASNPPGTSGNEQFF. As DNA, the CDR3 is TGTGCCAGCAATCCCCCTGGGACTAGCGGCAATGAGCAGTTCTTC.

The gene calls are TRBV28 and TRBJ1-2; D gene uncertain. Trimming stripped 2 bases from V and 8 bases from J, with 15 bases between. Per germline, CDR1 MDHEN and CDR2 SYDVKM. The CDR3 has 14 amino acids. CDR3 region: CASSLIVRGEGYTF. The CDR3 DNA reads TGTGCCAGCAGTTTAATTGTACGCGGGGAGGGCTACACCTTC.

This sequence joins TRBV7-9 and TRBJ1-1; perhaps TRBD1 as D (6 bases). The length of the CDR3 is 18 residues. Germline CDR1 reads SEHNR; CDR2 reads FQNEAQ (reference sequence). V lost 1 base to trimming and J lost 0 bases, with 18 bases between them. This chain's CDR3 is CASSLGPSGGSMNTEAFF. The CDR3 DNA sequence: TGTGCCAGCAGCTTAGGTCCGTCGGGGGGCAGCATGAACACTGAAGCTTTCTTT.

The chain carries TRBV6-2 or TRBV6-3 and TRBJ1-6; the D gene is possibly TRBD1 (6 bases). Germline assignment: CDR1 MNHEY and CDR2 SVGEGT. This CDR3 has 16 residues. V lost 5 bases and J lost 10, with 21 bases in between. CDR3 region: CASSIWTAPNGSPLHF. CDR3 DNA: TGTGCCAGCAGTATATGGACAGCGCCCAATGGATCACCCCTCCACTTT.

This sequence joins TRBV7-9 and TRBJ1-2, with 9 bases matching TRBD1. V lost 1 base, J lost 10 bases, and 4 bases stayed unmatched. This CDR3 has 13 residues. Germline-derived CDR1 and CDR2 are SEHNR and FQNEAQ (reference sequence). This CDR3 reads CASSLGTGATYTF. DNA for the CDR3: TGTGCCAGCAGCTTAGGGACAGGGGCTACCTACACCTTC.

A note on this clone: Other DNA variants within this sample encode the same CDR3. The chain carries TRBV3-1 (or the pseudogene TRBV3-2) and TRBJ1-1, with a tentative D call TRBD1 (5 bases). Germline CDR1 and CDR2: LGHDT and YNNKEL (reference sequence). The CDR3 covers 14 residues. Trimming removed 1 base at V and 1 base at J, with 7 bases between. This chain's CDR3 is CASSQADRNTEAFF. The CDR3, as DNA: TGTGCCAGCAGCCAAGCCGACAGGAACACTGAAGCTTTCTTT.

The chain uses TRBV10-2 and TRBJ2-2; 8 nucleotides match TRBD2. CDR1 and CDR2 from the germline V gene are WSHSY and SAAADI. The CDR3 is made up of 15 amino acids. J was trimmed by 4 bases and V by 6 bases; bases with no gene match: 7. Written as DNA, the CDR3 is TGCGCCAGCAGGTCAGCGGGGGCCTTCACCGGGGAGCTGTTTTTT. It specifies CASRSAGAFTGELFF.

The V call is TRBV18, the J call TRBJ2-5, with TRBD1 as a possible D gene (6 bases). Germline V lookup: CDR1 KGHSH, CDR2 LQKENI. The ends were cut back, 2 bases at V and 2 bases at J, with 15 bases in the middle. The CDR3 has 16 amino acids. The CDR3, as DNA: TGTGCCAGCTCACCATTGAGACAGGTTCGTCAAGAGACCCAGTACTTC. This sequence encodes CASSPLRQVRQETQYF.

Turning to this clone: An end of the junction differs from the germline gene, which may be a read error. The genes are TRBV7-9 and TRBJ2-5, with a tentative D call TRBD1 (5 bases). The CDR3 contains 11 residues. Looked up from germline, CDR1 is SEHNR and CDR2 is FQNEAQ (reference sequence). The CDR3 here is CASSPLEQGDF. Here the CDR3 DNA reads TGTGCCAGCAGCCCTTTGGAGCAAGGGGACTTC.

The chain recombines TRBV4-1 with TRBJ2-2, with 8 bases fitting TRBD1. The germline V gene has CDR1 MGHRA and CDR2 YSYEKL. CDR3 length: 16 amino acids. The V gene end was trimmed by 1 base and the J gene end by 4 bases; junction bases not matched to a gene: 5. The CDR3 sequence is CASSQARGLGTGELFF. CDR3 nucleotides: TGCGCCAGCAGCCAAGCCAGGGGGCTGGGCACCGGGGAGCTGTTTTTT.

The chain employs TRBV6-5 and TRBJ1-2, with TRBD1 matching over 8 bases. V was pared by 5 bases and J by 2 bases, with 7 bases of the junction left unmatched. In germline, CDR1 is MNHEY, CDR2 SVGAGI. The CDR3 contains 15 residues. In DNA form, the CDR3 reads TGTGCCAGCAGTCCCCGGACAGGGCAGAACTATGGCTACACCTTC. Translation gives CASSPRTGQNYGYTF.

V usage is TRBV7-2 and J usage is TRBJ2-5, with 7 positions matching TRBD2. The CDR3 covers 15 residues. With V trimmed by 1 base and J by 1 base, 3 bases remained unmatched. CDR1 is SGHTA, CDR2 FQGNSA, per germline. In DNA, the CDR3 is TGTGCCAGCAGCTTAGTTGGCGGGAGCCAAGAGACCCAGTACTTC. Translation: CASSLVGGSQETQYF.

This clone has only a few counts. The chain is built from TRBV30 and TRBJ1-2; no firm D call. The CDR3 length is 13 residues. Trimming removed 1 base at V and 3 bases at J, with 9 bases between. CDR1 GTSNPN and CDR2 SVGIG come from the germline V gene (reference sequence). The CDR3 sequence is CAWSAGLHYGYTF. The CDR3 DNA reads as TGTGCCTGGAGTGCAGGACTACACTATGGCTACACCTTC. Together with reference TRBV30 and TRBJ1-2, the CDR3 gives the full variable domain: SQTIHQWPATLVQPVGSPLSLECTVEGTSNPNLYWYRQAAGRGLQLLFYSVGIGQISSEVPQNLSASRPQDRQFILSSKKLLLSDSGFYLCAWSAGLHYGYTFGSGTRLTVV.

This clone was seen just once. The CDR3 DNA reads as TGTGCCAGCAGCTCCGGGACTAGCGGGAGGTTAAGCTCCTACAATGAGCAGTTCTTC. Amino acids: CASSSGTSGRLSSYNEQFF. The chain combines TRBV7-2 with TRBJ2-1; TRBD2 matches at 15 bases. V shed 4 bases and J 0 bases; nucleotides not matched to a gene: 7. Germline V lookup: CDR1 SGHTA, CDR2 FQGNSA. The CDR3 sequence is 19 residues long.

With regard to this clone: The sample holds other DNA sequences that translate to the same CDR3. This chain connects TRBV20-1 to TRBJ2-5; unclear D gene. Germline CDR1 is DFQATT and CDR2 is SNEGSKA (reference sequence). V lost 3 bases, J lost 4 bases, and 18 bases lay in between. CDR3 length: 15 residues. The CDR3 DNA follows: TGCAGTGCTAGTAAGGTTCGGTGGTCGGGAGAGACCCAGTACTTC. This translates into CSASKVRWSGETQYF.

The chain couples TRBV6-6 to TRBJ2-1; 7 bases match TRBD1. The V gene's germline CDR1 is MNHNY and CDR2 SVGAGI (reference sequence). The CDR3 consists of 15 residues. V shed 4 bases and J 6 bases; nucleotides not matched to a gene: 9. The CDR3 sequence: CASSFRQGSSNEQFF. The CDR3, as DNA: TGTGCCAGCAGTTTCCGACAGGGCTCAAGCAATGAGCAGTTCTTC.